This entry features one TCR beta chain sequence. These data come from a study of cytomegalovirus exposure and HLA in healthy donors. CDR3 length equals 14 residues. From germline, CDR1 is SGHKS and CDR2 YYEKEE (reference sequence). V was shortened by 1 base and J by 0 bases, with 7 bases between the two germline ends. Primers for the PCR totalled 60 Vbeta and 13 Jbeta. Assay used: immunoSEQ multiplex PCR; TCRdb lists only in-frame clones, some missing. The sample totals 150,000 to 200,000 clones. V gene TRBV5-5 combines with J gene TRBJ1-2; D is unclear. The sequencing sample was made of PBMCs. The receptor's source is an older woman in good health and CMV-seronegative. CDR3 in amino acids: CASSLIQTNYGYTF. The CDR3 DNA reads as TGTGCCAGCAGCTTGATTCAAACTAACTATGGCTACACCTTC.